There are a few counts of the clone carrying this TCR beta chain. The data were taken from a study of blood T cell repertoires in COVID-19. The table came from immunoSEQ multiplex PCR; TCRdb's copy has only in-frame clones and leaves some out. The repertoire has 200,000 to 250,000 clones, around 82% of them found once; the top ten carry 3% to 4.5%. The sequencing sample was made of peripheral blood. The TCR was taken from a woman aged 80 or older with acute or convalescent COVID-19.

CDR3 bases: TGTGCCACCAGTGATCCCCCGATAGCGGGGTACACAGATACGCAGTATTTT. Translation: CATSDPPIAGYTDTQYF. This chain uses TRBV24-1 with TRBJ2-3, with 8 bases fitting TRBD2. There are 17 residues in the CDR3. CDR1 and CDR2 (germline): KGHDR, SFDVKD. Germline trimming cut 3 bases from V and 2 bases from J; bases unmatched to any gene: 9.